Presented here are 19 T cell receptor beta chains from one specimen sequenced in a study of blood T cell repertoires in COVID-19. The protocol was immunoSEQ multiplex PCR, while the TCRdb copy is restricted to in-frame clones and leaves out a portion. The table has tens of thousands of clones, approximately 84% seen once. What was sequenced was peripheral blood. Receptors originate from a man older than 75 in a cohort sampled during active COVID-19.

The chain links TRBV27 to TRBJ1-5, with a tentative D call TRBD1 (6 bases). Between the trimmed V and J ends, which lost 6 bases and 1 base, there was a span of 16 bases. Germline V gives CDR1 MNHEY, CDR2 SMNVEV (reference sequence). The CDR3 sequence is 16 residues long. The CDR3 reads CASSLVGAVSNQPQHF. The DNA of the CDR3 is TGTGCCAGCAGCCTGGTGGGGGCGGTGAGCAATCAGCCCCAGCATTTT.

The J gene is TRBJ2-7, the V gene TRBV3-1 (or the pseudogene TRBV3-2); 12 bases align to TRBD2. Germline CDR1 LGHDT, CDR2 YNNKEL (reference sequence). The V segment lost 4 bases and the J segment 6 bases; nucleotides outside the gene matches: 10. The CDR3 extends over 16 amino acids. The CDR3 nucleotides are TGTGCCAGCAGCCGGAATCTAGCGGGGGGGCTGAGCGAGCAGTACTTC. This translates into CASSRNLAGGLSEQYF.

The chain combines TRBV18 with TRBJ2-7, with a weak D call TRBD1 (5 bases). The CDR3 spans 14 residues. The V end was cut by 1 base, the J end by 7 bases, with 14 bases between. In germline, CDR1 is KGHSH, CDR2 LQKENI. The DNA of the CDR3 is TGTGCCAGCTCACCACGATCAGGGTCGAGTGAGCAGTACTTC. It yields the protein CASSPRSGSSEQYF.

The chain has TRBV2 and TRBJ1-1, with D hard to call. The germline gives CDR1 SNHLY, CDR2 FYNNEI. The ends were cut back, 6 bases at V and 2 bases at J, with 4 bases in the middle. CDR3 size: 11 residues. The DNA of the CDR3 is TGTGCCAGCAGCAAAAACACTGAAGCTTTCTTT. This encodes CASSKNTEAFF.

This chain joins TRBV3-1 (or the pseudogene TRBV3-2) and TRBJ2-1; TRBD1 aligns across 9 bases. Trimming took 2 bases from V and 9 from J; bases not matched to a gene: 8. The CDR3 is 15 residues long. Looked up from germline, CDR1 is LGHDT and CDR2 is YNNKEL (reference sequence). CDR3: CASSQQRQGGSEQFF. DNA for the CDR3: TGTGCCAGCAGCCAACAAAGACAGGGGGGGAGTGAGCAGTTCTTC.

This rearrangement joins TRBV5-1 to TRBJ2-3; the D gene is possibly TRBD1 (6 bases). Germline V gene sequence: CDR1 SGHRS, CDR2 YFSETQ. CDR3 length equals 15 residues. V was pared by 0 bases and J by 2 bases, with 10 bases between. CDR3 loop: CASSLEGHTTDTQYF. As DNA, the CDR3 is TGCGCCAGCAGCTTGGAGGGACATACCACAGATACGCAGTATTTT. Full variable domain (rest looked up from reference TRBV5-1 and TRBJ2-3): KAGVTQTPRYLIKTRGQQVTLSCSPISGHRSVSWYQQTPGQGLQFLFEYFSETQRNKGNFPGRFSGRQFSNSRSEMNVSTLELGDSALYLCASSLEGHTTDTQYFGPGTRLTVL.

The V and J genes are TRBV3-1 (or the pseudogene TRBV3-2) and TRBJ1-6; TRBD1 might be the D (5 bases). Germline V gene sequence: CDR1 LGHDT, CDR2 YNNKEL (reference sequence). V dropped 1 base and J dropped 8 bases, with 6 bases sitting between them. This CDR3 contains 13 residues. CDR3 coding DNA: TGTGCCAGCAGCCAAGCCAGGGATTCACCCCTCCACTTT. This encodes CASSQARDSPLHF.

In regard to this clone: Relative to the germline gene, one junction end is altered; a read error may explain this. V and J are TRBV3-1 (or the pseudogene TRBV3-2) and TRBJ1-4; 7 bases are a match to TRBD1. This CDR3 spans 16 amino acids. From germline, CDR1 is LGHDT and CDR2 YNNKEL (reference sequence). CDR3 nucleotide sequence: TGTGCCAGCAGACAAGGCGGAAACAGGGGTGGGGAAAAACTGTTTTTT. This gives the protein CASRQGGNRGGEKLFF.

This rearrangement joins TRBV10-3 to TRBJ2-3, with D uncertain. Germline V lookup: CDR1 ENHRY, CDR2 SYGVKD. V dropped 5 bases and J dropped 0 bases, with 3 bases sitting between them. The CDR3 runs to 12 residues. CDR3 residues: CAISTSTDTQYF. The CDR3, as DNA: TGTGCCATCAGTACTAGCACAGATACGCAGTATTTT.

This clone turned up a few times. CDR3: CASIVNRYTGELFF. CDR3 nucleotides: TGCGCCAGCATAGTCAACAGGTACACCGGGGAGCTGTTTTTT. This chain connects TRBV5-1 to TRBJ2-2, with D possibly being TRBD1 (5 bases). This CDR3 has 14 amino acids. Trimming took 6 bases from V and 3 from J, leaving 12 bases between them. Germline CDR1 SGHRS, CDR2 YFSETQ. Supplemented by reference TRBV5-1 and TRBJ2-2, the full variable domain reads KAGVTQTPRYLIKTRGQQVTLSCSPISGHRSVSWYQQTPGQGLQFLFEYFSETQRNKGNFPGRFSGRQFSNSRSEMNVSTLELGDSALYLCASIVNRYTGELFFGEGSRLTVL.

J is TRBJ2-1 and V is TRBV18; TRBD2 aligns across 12 bases. Germline CDR1 and CDR2: KGHSH and LQKENI. The CDR3 spans 15 residues. The V gene end was trimmed by 3 bases and the J gene end by 5 bases; junction bases not matched to a gene: 2. This CDR3 reads CASSPRLAGDNEQFF. In nucleotides, the CDR3 is TGTGCCAGCTCACCTCGACTAGCGGGGGACAATGAGCAGTTCTTC.

The CDR3 coding sequence is TGTGCCAGCAGAGGTATACAGGGGAGCAATCAGCCCCAGCATTTT. Amino acid sequence: CASRGIQGSNQPQHF. This chain links TRBV2 with TRBJ1-5; 7 nucleotides match TRBD1. The CDR3 is 15 residues long. Germline CDR1 and CDR2: SNHLY and FYNNEI. V lost 6 bases to trimming and J lost 1 base; unmatched junction nucleotides: 6.

This CDR3 reads CSVAGTSGTSYEQYF. The CDR3 DNA is TGCAGCGTCGCCGGGACTAGCGGGACCTCCTACGAGCAGTACTTC. This chain uses TRBV29-1 with TRBJ2-7; TRBD2 matches at 13 bases. This CDR3 contains 15 residues. After removal of 6 bases from V and 0 bases from J, the junction contained 5 bases not matched to a gene. CDR1 and CDR2 from the germline V gene are SQVTM and ANQGSEA.

The CDR3 protein is CASSLDSQNYEQYF. Written as DNA, the CDR3 is TGCGCCAGCAGCTTGGATTCACAGAATTACGAGCAGTACTTC. This rearrangement joins TRBV5-1 to TRBJ2-7; the D is unclear. Germline V gene sequence: CDR1 SGHRS, CDR2 YFSETQ. Trimming removed 0 bases at V and 4 bases at J, with 11 bases between. This CDR3 spans 14 amino acids.

The gene calls are TRBV19 and TRBJ1-1, with TRBD1 matching over 9 bases. This CDR3 is 14 amino acids long. Looked up from germline, CDR1 is LNHDA and CDR2 is SQIVND (reference sequence). Unmatched junction bases numbered 4, after V lost 6 bases and J lost 2 bases. The CDR3 reads CASSLQGANTEAFF. In DNA form, the CDR3 reads TGTGCCAGTAGCCTACAGGGGGCAAACACTGAAGCTTTCTTT.

The chain links TRBV3-1 (or the pseudogene TRBV3-2) to TRBJ2-5; weak D call: TRBD2 (6 bases). Germline CDR1 and CDR2: LGHDT and YNNKEL (reference sequence). The V and J ends lost 7 bases and 0 bases respectively, with 12 bases between them. This CDR3 contains 14 residues. Here the CDR3 DNA reads TGTGCCAGCAAGACCTTAGCGGACCAAGAGACCCAGTACTTC. It translates to CASKTLADQETQYF.

The chain joins TRBV6-2 or TRBV6-3 to TRBJ2-2; the match to TRBD1 covers 7 bases. After removal of 6 bases from V and 4 bases from J, the junction contained 5 bases not matched to a gene. CDR1 is MNHEY and CDR2 is SVGEGT in the germline V gene. The CDR3 totals 14 residues. CDR3 residues: CASSQGQFTGELFF. The CDR3 coding sequence is TGTGCCAGCAGCCAGGGACAGTTCACCGGGGAGCTGTTTTTT.

The rearrangement uses TRBV12-3 or TRBV12-4 and TRBJ1-5; the D gene is possibly TRBD1 (6 bases). V shed 5 bases and J shed 4 bases, with 9 bases lying between them. The CDR3 covers 13 residues. The CDR3 DNA follows: TGTGCCAGCAGTCAGGGGTTAAATCAGCCCCAGCATTTT. Translating it yields CASSQGLNQPQHF.

This clone has a handful of counts. In DNA, the CDR3 is TGTGCCAGCAGCCTCACAGGGGGTCCTAATGAAAAACTGTTTTTT. It is translated as CASSLTGGPNEKLFF. V and J are TRBV3-1 (or the pseudogene TRBV3-2) and TRBJ1-4; 8 nucleotides line up with TRBD1. This CDR3 region has 15 residues. Losses at the gene ends were 4 bases for V and 3 bases for J; bases not matched to a gene: 4. The germline V gene encodes CDR1 LGHDT and CDR2 YNNKEL (reference sequence).